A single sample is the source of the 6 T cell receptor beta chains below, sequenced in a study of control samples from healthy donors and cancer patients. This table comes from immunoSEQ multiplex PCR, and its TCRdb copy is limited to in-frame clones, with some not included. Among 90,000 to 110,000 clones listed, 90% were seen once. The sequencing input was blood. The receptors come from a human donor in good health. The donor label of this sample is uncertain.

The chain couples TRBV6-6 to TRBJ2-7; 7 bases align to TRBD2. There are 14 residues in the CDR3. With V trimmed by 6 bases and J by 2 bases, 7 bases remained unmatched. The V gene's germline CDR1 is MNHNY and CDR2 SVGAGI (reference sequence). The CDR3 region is CASRPTGGPYEQYF. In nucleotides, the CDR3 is TGTGCCAGCAGACCGACGGGGGGTCCCTACGAGCAGTACTTC.

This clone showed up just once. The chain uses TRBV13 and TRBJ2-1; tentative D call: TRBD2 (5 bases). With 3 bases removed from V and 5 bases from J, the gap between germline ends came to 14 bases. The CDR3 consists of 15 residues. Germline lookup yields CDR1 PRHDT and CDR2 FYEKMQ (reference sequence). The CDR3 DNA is TGTGCCAGCAGCTTGATTGTGGGGAGCCACAATGAGCAGTTCTTC. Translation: CASSLIVGSHNEQFF. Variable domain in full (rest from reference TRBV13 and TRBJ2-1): AAGVIQSPRHLIKEKRETATLKCYPIPRHDTVYWYQQGPGQDPQFLISFYEKMQSDKGSIPDRFSAQQFSDYHSELNMSSLELGDSALYFCASSLIVGSHNEQFFGPGTRLTVL.

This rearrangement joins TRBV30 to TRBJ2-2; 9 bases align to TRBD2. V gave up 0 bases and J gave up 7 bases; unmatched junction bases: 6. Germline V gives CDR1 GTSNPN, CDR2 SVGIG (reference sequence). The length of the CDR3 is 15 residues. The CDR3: CAWSVRRGGSGELFF. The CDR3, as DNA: TGTGCCTGGAGTGTACGGCGGGGGGGCAGCGGGGAGCTGTTTTTT. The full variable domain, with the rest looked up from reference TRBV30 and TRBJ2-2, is SQTIHQWPATLVQPVGSPLSLECTVEGTSNPNLYWYRQAAGRGLQLLFYSVGIGQISSEVPQNLSASRPQDRQFILSSKKLLLSDSGFYLCAWSVRRGGSGELFFGEGSRLTVL.

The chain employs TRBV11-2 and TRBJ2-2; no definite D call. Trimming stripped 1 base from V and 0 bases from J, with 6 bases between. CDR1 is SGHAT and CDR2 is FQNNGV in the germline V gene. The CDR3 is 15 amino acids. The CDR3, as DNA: TGTGCCAGCAGCTTAGTCAGGTCGAACACCGGGGAGCTGTTTTTT. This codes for CASSLVRSNTGELFF.

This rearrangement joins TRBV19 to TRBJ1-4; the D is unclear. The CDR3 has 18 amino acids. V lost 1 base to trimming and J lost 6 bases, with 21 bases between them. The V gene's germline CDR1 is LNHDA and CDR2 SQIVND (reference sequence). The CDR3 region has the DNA TGTGCCAGTAGTATAGGCCGGGCCGGTTCCGGAGTGCATGAAAAACTGTTTTTT. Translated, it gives CASSIGRAGSGVHEKLFF.

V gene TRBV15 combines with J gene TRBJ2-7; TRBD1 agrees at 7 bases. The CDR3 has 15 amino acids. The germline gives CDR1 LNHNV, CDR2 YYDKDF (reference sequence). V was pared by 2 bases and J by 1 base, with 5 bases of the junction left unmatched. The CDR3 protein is CATSRPRQGSYEQYV. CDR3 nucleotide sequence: TGTGCCACCAGCAGACCCCGACAGGGTTCCTACGAGCAGTACGTC.